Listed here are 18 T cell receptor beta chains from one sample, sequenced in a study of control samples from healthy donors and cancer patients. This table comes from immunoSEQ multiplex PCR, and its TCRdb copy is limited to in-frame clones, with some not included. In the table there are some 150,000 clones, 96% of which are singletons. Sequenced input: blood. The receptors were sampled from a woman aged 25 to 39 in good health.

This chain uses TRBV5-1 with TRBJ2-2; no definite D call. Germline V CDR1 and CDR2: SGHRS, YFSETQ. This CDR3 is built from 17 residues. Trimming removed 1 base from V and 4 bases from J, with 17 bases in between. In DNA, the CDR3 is TGCGCCAGCAGCTTGAGCTATCCCCGCACAATCACCGGGGAGCTGTTTTTT. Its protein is CASSLSYPRTITGELFF.

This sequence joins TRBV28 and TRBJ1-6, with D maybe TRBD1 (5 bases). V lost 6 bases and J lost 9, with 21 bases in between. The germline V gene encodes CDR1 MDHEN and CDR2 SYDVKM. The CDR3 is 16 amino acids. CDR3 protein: CASSLLPGLRSSPLHF. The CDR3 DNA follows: TGTGCCAGCAGCCTTCTCCCGGGACTTCGCTCTTCACCCCTCCACTTT.

CDR3 sequence (DNA): TGTGCCATCACTCCGGGACCCGCTGAAAAACTGTTTTTT. This encodes CAITPGPAEKLFF. J is TRBJ1-4 and V is TRBV10-3; possibly TRBD1 for D (5 bases). The CDR3 runs 13 residues. The V end lost 7 bases, the J end lost 7 bases, and 13 bases lay between the germline ends. Germline V lookup: CDR1 ENHRY, CDR2 SYGVKD.

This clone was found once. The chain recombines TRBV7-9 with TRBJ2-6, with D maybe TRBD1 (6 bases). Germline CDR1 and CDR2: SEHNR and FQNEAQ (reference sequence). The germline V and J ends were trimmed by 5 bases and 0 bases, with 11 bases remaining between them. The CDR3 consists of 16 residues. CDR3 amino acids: CASSQDSLSGANVLTF. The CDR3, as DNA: TGTGCCAGCAGCCAGGACAGCCTCTCTGGGGCCAACGTCCTGACTTTC. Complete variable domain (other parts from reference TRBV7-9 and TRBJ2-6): DTGVSQNPRHKITKRGQNVTFRCDPISEHNRLYWYRQTLGQGPEFLTYFQNEAQLEKSRLLSDRFSAERPKGSFSTLEIQRTEQGDSAMYLCASSQDSLSGANVLTFGAGSRLTVL.

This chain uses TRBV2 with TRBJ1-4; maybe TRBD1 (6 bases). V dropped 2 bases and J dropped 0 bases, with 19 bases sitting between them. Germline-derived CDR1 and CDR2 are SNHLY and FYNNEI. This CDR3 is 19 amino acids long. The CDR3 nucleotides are TGTGCCAGCAGTGAAAGGGCCACCGGGACACGAACAACTAATGAAAAACTGTTTTTT. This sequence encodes CASSERATGTRTTNEKLFF.

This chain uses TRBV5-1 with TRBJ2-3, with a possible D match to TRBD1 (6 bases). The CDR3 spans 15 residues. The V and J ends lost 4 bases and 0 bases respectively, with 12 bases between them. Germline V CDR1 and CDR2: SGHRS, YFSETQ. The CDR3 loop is CASSTDRPSTDTQYF. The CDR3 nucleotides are TGCGCCAGCAGCACGGACAGACCTAGCACAGATACGCAGTATTTT.

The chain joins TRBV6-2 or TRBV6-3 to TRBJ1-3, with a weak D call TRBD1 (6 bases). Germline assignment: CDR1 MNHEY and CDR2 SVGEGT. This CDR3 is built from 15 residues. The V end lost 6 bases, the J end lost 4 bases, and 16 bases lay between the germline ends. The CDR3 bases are TGTGCCAGCAGCATCGCCGGGACACCCGGAAACACCATATATTTT. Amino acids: CASSIAGTPGNTIYF.

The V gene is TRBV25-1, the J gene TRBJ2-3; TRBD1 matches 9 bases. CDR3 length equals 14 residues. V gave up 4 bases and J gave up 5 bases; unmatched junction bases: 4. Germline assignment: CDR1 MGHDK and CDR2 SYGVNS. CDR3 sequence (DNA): TGTGCCAGCAGTGCGGGACAGGGTGGAGATACGCAGTATTTT. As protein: CASSAGQGGDTQYF. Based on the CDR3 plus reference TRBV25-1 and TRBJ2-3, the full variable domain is EADIYQTPRYLVIGTGKKITLECSQTMGHDKMYWYQQDPGMELHLIHYSYGVNSTEKGDLSSESTVSRIRTEHFPLTLESARPSHTSQYLCASSAGQGGDTQYFGPGTRLTVL.

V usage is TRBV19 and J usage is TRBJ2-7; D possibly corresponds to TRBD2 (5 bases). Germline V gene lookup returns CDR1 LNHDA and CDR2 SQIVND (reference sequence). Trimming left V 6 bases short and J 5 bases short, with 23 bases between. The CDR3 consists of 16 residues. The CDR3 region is CASRRAPGETSNEQYF. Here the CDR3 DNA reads TGTGCCAGTAGAAGGGCCCCCGGGGAGACATCCAACGAGCAGTACTTC.

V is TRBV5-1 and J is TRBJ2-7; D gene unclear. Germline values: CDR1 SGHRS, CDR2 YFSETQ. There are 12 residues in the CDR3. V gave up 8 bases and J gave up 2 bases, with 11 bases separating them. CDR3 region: CARSAKTYEQYF. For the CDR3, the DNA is TGCGCCAGGTCGGCCAAAACCTACGAGCAGTACTTC.

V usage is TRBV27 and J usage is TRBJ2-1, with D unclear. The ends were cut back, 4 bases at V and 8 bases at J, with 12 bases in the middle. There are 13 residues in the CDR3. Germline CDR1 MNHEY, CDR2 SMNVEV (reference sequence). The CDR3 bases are TGTGCCAGCAGTTCAGCTGCAGCCGATGAGCAGTTCTTC. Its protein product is CASSSAAADEQFF.

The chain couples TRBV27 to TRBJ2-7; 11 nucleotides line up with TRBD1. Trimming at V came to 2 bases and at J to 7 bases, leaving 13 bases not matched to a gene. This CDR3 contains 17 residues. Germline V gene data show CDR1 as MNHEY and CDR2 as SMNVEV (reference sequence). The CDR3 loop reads CASSLTPGQGGLREQYF. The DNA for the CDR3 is TGTGCCAGCAGTTTAACCCCGGGACAGGGGGGTCTACGTGAGCAGTACTTC.

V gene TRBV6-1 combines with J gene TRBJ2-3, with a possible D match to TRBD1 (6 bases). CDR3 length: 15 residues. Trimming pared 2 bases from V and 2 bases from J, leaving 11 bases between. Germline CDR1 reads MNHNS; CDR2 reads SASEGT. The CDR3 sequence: CASSESPGDTDTQYF. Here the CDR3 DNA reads TGTGCCAGCAGTGAATCCCCAGGGGACACAGATACGCAGTATTTT.

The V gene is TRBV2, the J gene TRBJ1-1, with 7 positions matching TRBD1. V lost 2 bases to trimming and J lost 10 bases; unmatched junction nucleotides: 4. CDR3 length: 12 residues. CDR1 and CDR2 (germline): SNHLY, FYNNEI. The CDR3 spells CASSERAGGAFF. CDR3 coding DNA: TGTGCCAGCAGTGAACGGGCAGGGGGAGCTTTCTTT.

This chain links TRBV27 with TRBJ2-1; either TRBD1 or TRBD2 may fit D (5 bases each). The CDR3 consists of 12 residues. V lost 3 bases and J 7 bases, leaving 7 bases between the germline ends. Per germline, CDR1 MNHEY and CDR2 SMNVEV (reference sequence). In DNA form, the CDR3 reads TGTGCCAGCAGTTTTTGGGGGAATGAGCAGTTCTTC. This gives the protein CASSFWGNEQFF.

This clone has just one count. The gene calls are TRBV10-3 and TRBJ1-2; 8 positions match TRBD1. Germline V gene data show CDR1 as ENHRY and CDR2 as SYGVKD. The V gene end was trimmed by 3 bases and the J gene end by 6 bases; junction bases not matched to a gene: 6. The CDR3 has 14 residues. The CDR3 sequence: CAISDLQGANGYTF. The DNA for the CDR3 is TGTGCCATCAGTGATTTGCAGGGGGCGAATGGCTACACCTTC.

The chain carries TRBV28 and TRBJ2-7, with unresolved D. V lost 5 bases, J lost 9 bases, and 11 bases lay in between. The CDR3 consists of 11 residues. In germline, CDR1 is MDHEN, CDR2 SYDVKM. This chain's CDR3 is CASSTTAVQYF. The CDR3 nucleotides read TGTGCCAGCAGTACCACGGCGGTGCAGTACTTC.

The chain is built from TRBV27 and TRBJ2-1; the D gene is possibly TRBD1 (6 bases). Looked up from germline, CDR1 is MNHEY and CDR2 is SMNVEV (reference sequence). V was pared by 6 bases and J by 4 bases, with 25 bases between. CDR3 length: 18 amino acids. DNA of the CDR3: TGTGCCAGCAGACCAAAGGTCCTCAGGGGCGGCCAATACAATGAGCAGTTCTTC. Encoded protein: CASRPKVLRGGQYNEQFF.